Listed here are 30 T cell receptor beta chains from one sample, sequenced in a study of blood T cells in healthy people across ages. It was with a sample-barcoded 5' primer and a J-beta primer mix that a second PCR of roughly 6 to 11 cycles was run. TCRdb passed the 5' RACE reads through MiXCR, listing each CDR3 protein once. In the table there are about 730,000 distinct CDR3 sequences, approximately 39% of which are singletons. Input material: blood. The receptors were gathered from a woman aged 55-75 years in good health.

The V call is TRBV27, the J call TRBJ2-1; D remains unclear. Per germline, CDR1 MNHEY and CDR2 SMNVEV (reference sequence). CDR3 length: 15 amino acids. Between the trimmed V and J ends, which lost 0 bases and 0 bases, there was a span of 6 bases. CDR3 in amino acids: CASSLSIPSYNEQFF. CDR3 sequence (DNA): TGTGCCAGCAGTTTATCGATTCCCTCCTACAATGAGCAGTTCTTC.

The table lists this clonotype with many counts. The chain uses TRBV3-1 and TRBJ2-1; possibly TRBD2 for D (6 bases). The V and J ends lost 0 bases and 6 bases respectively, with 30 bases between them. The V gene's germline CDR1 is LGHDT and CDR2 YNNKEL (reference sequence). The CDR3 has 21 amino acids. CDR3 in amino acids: CASSQDGLKGSGRERGNEQFF. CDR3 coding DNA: TGTGCCAGCAGCCAAGATGGCTTGAAGGGATCGGGACGGGAGAGAGGCAATGAGCAGTTCTTC.

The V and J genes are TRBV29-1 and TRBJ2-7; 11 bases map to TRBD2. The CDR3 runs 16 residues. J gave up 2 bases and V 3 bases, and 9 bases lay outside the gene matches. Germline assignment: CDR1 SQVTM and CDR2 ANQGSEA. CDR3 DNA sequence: TGCAGCGTTGATGGTATTAGCGGGAGGGAGACCTACGAGCAGTACTTC. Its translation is CSVDGISGRETYEQYF.

In nucleotides, the CDR3 is TGTGCCAGCAATGCTGGCTCCCTCGAGGGCGAGCAGTACTTC. The encoded protein is CASNAGSLEGEQYF. V and J are TRBV9 and TRBJ2-7; D might be TRBD2 (5 bases). CDR1 and CDR2 from the germline V gene are SGDLS and YYNGEE. The CDR3 sequence is 14 residues long. V gave up 6 bases and J gave up 6 bases, with 19 bases separating them. Full variable domain (missing parts from reference TRBV9 and TRBJ2-7): DSGVTQTPKHLITATGQRVTLRCSPRSGDLSVYWYQQSLDQGLQFLIQYYNGEERAKGNILERFSAQQFPDLHSELNLSSLELGDSALYFCASNAGSLEGEQYFGPGTRLTVT.

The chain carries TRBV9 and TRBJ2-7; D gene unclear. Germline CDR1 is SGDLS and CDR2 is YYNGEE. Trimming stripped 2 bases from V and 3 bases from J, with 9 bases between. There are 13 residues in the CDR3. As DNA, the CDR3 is TGTGCCAGCAGCGTCGGCCCGGGCTACGAGCAGTACTTC. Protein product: CASSVGPGYEQYF. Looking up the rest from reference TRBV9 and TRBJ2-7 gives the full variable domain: DSGVTQTPKHLITATGQRVTLRCSPRSGDLSVYWYQQSLDQGLQFLIQYYNGEERAKGNILERFSAQQFPDLHSELNLSSLELGDSALYFCASSVGPGYEQYFGPGTRLTVT.

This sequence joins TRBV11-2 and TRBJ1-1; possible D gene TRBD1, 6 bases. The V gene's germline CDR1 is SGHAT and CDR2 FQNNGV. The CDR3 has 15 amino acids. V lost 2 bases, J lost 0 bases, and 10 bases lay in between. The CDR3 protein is CASSLNRDMNTEAFF. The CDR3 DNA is TGTGCCAGCAGCTTAAACAGGGACATGAACACTGAAGCTTTCTTT.

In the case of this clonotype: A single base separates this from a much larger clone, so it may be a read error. The CDR3 loop reads CASSVVAGSYNEQYF. The CDR3, as DNA: TGTGCCAGCAGCGTAGTAGCGGGCTCCTACAATGAGCAGTACTTC. This sequence joins TRBV9 and TRBJ2-1; TRBD2 matches at 7 bases. The DNA end is more similar to TRBJ2-7, so the J call may be wrong. Germline lookup yields CDR1 SGDLS and CDR2 YYNGEE. CDR3 length: 15 residues.

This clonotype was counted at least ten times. This chain's CDR3 is CSARQAEVLETQYF. The CDR3 coding sequence is TGCAGTGCTAGGCAGGCTGAAGTTTTGGAGACCCAGTACTTC. The J gene is TRBJ2-5, the V gene TRBV20-1; no definite D call. This CDR3 is built from 14 residues. The germline V gene encodes CDR1 DFQATT and CDR2 SNEGSKA (reference sequence). Trimming left V 3 bases short and J 5 bases short, with 16 bases between.

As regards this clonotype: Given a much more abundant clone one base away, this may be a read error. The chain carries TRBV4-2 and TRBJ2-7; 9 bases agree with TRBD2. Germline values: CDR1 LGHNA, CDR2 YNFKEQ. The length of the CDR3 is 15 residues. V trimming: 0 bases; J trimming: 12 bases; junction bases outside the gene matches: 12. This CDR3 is CASSQDLSLAGWRYF. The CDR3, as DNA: TGTGCCAGCAGCCAAGATCTATCACTAGCGGGTTGGCGGTACTTC.

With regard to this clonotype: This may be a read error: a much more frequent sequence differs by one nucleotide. CDR3 region: CASSQESADEQYF. CDR3 nucleotides: TGCGCCAGCAGCCAAGAAAGCGCAGATGAGCAGTACTTC. This chain joins TRBV4-3 and TRBJ2-7; no firm D call. The CDR3 runs to 13 residues. V lost 0 bases and J 7 bases, leaving 10 bases between the germline ends. Germline-derived CDR1 and CDR2 are LGHNA and YSLEER.

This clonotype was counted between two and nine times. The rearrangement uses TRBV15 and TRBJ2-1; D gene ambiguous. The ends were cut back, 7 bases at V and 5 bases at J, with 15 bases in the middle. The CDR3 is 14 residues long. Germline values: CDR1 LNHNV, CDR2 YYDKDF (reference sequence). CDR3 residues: CATKAALGNNEQFF. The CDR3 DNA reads TGTGCCACCAAGGCGGCGTTGGGGAACAATGAGCAGTTCTTC.

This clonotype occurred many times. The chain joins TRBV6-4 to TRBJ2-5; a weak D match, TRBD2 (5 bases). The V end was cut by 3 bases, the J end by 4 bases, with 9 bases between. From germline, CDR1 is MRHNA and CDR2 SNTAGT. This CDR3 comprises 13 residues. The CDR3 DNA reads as TGTGCCAGCAGTGAAGTAAGCGGAGAGACCCAGTACTTC. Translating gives CASSEVSGETQYF.

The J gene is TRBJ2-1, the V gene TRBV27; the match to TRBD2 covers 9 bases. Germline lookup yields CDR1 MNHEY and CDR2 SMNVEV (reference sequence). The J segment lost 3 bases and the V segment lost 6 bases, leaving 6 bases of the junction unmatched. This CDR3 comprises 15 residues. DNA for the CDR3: TGTGCCAGCAGGCCCGGGACTAGCCTCTACAATGAGCAGTTCTTC. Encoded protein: CASRPGTSLYNEQFF.

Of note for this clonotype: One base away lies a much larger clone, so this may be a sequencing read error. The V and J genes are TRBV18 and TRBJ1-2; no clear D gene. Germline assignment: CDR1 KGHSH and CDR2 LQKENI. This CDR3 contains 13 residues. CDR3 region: CASAPDGAYGYTF. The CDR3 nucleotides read TGTGCCAGCGCACCGGACGGCGCCTATGGCTACACCTTC. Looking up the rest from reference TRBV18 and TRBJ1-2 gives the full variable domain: NAGVMQNPRHLVRRRGQEARLRCSPMKGHSHVYWYRQLPEEGLKFMVYLQKENIIDESGMPKERFSAEFPKEGPSILRIQQVVRGDSAAYFCASAPDGAYGYTFGSGTRLTVV.

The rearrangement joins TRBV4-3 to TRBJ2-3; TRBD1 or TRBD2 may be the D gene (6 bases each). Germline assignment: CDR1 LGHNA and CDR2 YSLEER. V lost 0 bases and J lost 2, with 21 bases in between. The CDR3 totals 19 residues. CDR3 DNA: TGCGCCAGCAGCCAAGACGGGGGCTTGGAGCGGGTGAACACAGATACGCAGTATTTT. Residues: CASSQDGGLERVNTDTQYF.

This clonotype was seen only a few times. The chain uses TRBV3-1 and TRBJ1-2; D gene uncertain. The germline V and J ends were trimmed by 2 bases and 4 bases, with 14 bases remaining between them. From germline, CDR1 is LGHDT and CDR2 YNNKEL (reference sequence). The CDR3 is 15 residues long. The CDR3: CASSQLRRAGYGYTF. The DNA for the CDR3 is TGTGCCAGCAGCCAATTACGACGGGCGGGCTATGGCTACACCTTC. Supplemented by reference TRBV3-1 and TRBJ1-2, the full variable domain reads DTAVSQTPKYLVTQMGNDKSIKCEQNLGHDTMYWYKQDSKKFLKIMFSYNNKELIINETVPNRFSPKSPDKAHLNLHINSLELGDSAVYFCASSQLRRAGYGYTFGSGTRLTVV.

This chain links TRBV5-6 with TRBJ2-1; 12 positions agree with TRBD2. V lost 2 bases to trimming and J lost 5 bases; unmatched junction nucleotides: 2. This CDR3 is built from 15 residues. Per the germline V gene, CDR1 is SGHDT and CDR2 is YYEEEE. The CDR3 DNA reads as TGTGCCAGCAGCTTTACTAGCGGGGGGCACAATGAGCAGTTCTTC. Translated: CASSFTSGGHNEQFF.

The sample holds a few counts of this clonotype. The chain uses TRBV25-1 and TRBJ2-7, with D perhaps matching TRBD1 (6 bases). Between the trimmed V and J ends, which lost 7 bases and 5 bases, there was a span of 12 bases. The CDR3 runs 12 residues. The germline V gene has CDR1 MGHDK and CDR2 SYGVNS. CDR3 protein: CASTPRGNEQYF. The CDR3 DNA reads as TGTGCCAGCACCCCGAGGGGGAACGAGCAGTACTTC.

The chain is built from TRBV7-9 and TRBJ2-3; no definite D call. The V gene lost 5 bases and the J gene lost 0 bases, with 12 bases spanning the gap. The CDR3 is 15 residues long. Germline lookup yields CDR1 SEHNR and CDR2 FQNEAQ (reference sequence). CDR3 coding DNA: TGTGCCAGCAGCGTCGGGCAGATGAGCACAGATACGCAGTATTTT. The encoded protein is CASSVGQMSTDTQYF. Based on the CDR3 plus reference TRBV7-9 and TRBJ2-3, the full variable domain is DTGVSQNPRHKITKRGQNVTFRCDPISEHNRLYWYRQTLGQGPEFLTYFQNEAQLEKSRLLSDRFSAERPKGSFSTLEIQRTEQGDSAMYLCASSVGQMSTDTQYFGPGTRLTVL.

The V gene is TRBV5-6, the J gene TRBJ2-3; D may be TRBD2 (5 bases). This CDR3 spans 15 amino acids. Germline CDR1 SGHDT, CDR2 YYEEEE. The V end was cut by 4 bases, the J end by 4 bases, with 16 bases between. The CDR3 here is CASSLDGNWADTQYF. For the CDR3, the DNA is TGTGCCAGCAGCCTAGACGGGAATTGGGCAGATACGCAGTATTTT.

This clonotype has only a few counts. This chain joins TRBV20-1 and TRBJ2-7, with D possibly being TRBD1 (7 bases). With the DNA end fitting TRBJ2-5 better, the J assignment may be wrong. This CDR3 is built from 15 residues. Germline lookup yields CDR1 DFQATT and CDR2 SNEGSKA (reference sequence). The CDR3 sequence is CSARALDREEETQYF. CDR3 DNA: TGCAGTGCTAGAGCTCTTGACAGGGAGGAAGAGACCCAGTACTTC.

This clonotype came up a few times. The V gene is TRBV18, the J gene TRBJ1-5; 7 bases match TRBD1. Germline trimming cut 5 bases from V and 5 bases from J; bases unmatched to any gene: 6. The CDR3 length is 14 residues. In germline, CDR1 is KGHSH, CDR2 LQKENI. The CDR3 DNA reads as TGTGCCAGCTCAGAGGGGGCAGGGGATCAGCCCCAGCATTTT. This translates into CASSEGAGDQPQHF.

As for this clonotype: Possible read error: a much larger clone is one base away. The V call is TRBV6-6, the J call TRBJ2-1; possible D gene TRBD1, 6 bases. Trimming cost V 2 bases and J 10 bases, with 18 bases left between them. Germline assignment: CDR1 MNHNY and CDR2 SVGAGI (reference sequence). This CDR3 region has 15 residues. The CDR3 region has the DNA TGTGCCAGCAGTTACGGGACACCAGACTCCTACGAGCAGTTCTTC. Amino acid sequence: CASSYGTPDSYEQFF.

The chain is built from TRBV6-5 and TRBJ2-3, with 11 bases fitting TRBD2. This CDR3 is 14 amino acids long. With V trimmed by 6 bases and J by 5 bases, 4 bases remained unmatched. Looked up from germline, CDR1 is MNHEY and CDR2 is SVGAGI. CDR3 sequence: CASRTGLAVDTQYF. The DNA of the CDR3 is TGTGCCAGCAGGACGGGACTAGCGGTAGATACGCAGTATTTT.

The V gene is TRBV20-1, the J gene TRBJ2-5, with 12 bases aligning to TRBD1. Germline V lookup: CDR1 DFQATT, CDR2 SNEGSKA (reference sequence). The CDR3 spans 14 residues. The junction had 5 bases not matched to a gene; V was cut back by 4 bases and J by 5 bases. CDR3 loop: CSAKGQGASETQYF. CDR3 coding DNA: TGCAGTGCTAAGGGACAGGGGGCAAGTGAGACCCAGTACTTC.

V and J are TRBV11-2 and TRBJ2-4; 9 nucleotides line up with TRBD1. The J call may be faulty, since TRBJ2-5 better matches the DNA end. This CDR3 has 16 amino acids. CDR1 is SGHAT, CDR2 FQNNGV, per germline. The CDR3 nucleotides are TGTGCCAGCAGCAGAGCCGGGACAGGGTCTCGTGAGACCCAGTACTTC. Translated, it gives CASSRAGTGSRETQYF.

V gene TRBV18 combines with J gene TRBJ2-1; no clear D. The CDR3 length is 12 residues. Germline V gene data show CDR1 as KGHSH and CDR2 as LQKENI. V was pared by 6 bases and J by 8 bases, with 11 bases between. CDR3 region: CASSLTRDEQFF. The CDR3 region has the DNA TGTGCCAGCTCGCTAACACGCGATGAGCAGTTCTTC.

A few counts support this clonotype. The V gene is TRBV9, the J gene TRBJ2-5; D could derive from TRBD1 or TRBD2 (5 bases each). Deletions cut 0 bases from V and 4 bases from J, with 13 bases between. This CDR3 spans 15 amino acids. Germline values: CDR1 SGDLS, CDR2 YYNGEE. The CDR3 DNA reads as TGTGCCAGCAGCGTAGTCGGCAGAGGGGTAGAGACCCAGTACTTC. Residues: CASSVVGRGVETQYF.

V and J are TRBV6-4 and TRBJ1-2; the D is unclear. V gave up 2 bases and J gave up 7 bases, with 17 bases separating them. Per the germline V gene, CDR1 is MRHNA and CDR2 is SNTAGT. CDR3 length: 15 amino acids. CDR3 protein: CASSDGRTKTRGYTF. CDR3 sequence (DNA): TGTGCCAGCAGTGACGGCAGGACTAAGACGCGTGGCTACACCTTC.

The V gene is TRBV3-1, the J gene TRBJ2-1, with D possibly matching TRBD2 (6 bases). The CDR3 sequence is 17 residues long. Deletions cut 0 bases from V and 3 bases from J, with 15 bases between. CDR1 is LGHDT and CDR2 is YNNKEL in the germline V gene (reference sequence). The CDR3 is CASSQDRFAGSYNEQFF. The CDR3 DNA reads TGTGCCAGCAGCCAAGATCGGTTTGCGGGGAGCTACAATGAGCAGTTCTTC.